This T cell receptor (beta chain) was observed in a study of OX40 agonist ivuxolimab in advanced cancers. Study-level background: The study enrolled dose-escalation patients with hepatocellular carcinoma, melanoma, renal cell or head and neck cancer. Those enrolled were about 82% male, with a mean age of approximately 60 years and ages from about 20 to 85. Study-level points and caveats: Dosing at 0.1 to 3.0 mg/kg was accompanied by clonal expansion of CD4+ and CD8+ blood T cells by week 6.

As for this clone: Its antigen is still unknown.

Repertoires were generated with immunoSEQ multiplex PCR, while TCRdb's copy carries only in-frame clones and drops some. The table includes 80,000 or so clones, roughly 91% detected once. The CDR3 loop spans 17 amino acids. CDR1 is MGHRA and CDR2 is YSYEKL in the germline V gene. Losses at the gene ends were 0 bases for V and 0 bases for J; bases not matched to a gene: 3. The chain has TRBV4-1 and TRBJ2-1; 9 bases are shared with TRBD2. This TCR derives from an adult with an advanced solid tumor such as melanoma, head and neck, liver or kidney cancer. The starting material was CD4+ or CD8+ T cells sorted from blood, obtained in a trial of the OX40 agonist ivuxolimab. The CDR3 region is CASSQDRLADSYNEQFF. The CDR3, as DNA: TGCGCCAGCAGCCAAGATCGACTAGCGGACTCCTACAATGAGCAGTTCTTC.